This T cell receptor (beta chain) is from a study of long-term antiretroviral therapy in people with HIV. Regarding the study as a whole: Transplant-donor-level diversity was not reached after ART, though diversity increased.

It was version v3.0 of the immunoSEQ assay that was run at survey level. Per-sample targets for sequencing were roughly 35,000-50,000 T-cell genomes. TCRdb's table, derived via immunoSEQ multiplex PCR, lists solely in-frame clones and lacks some. The data show some 22,000 clones, around 80% seen once. Between the trimmed V and J ends, which lost 4 bases and 7 bases, there was a span of 20 bases. Looked up from germline, CDR1 is MDHEN and CDR2 is SYDVKM. The CDR3 spans 15 residues. Points on this clone: The antigen is unknown.

V usage is TRBV28 and J usage is TRBJ2-7; D is ambiguous. The clonotype was recovered from a woman aged 40 to 55 with HIV. Sequences were derived from unsorted PBMCs, sampled 4.1 years after starting antiretroviral therapy. CDR3 sequence (DNA): TGTGCCAGCAGTTATTCCGGACCAAGGCATTATGAGCAGTACTTC. Its protein product is CASSYSGPRHYEQYF. The variable domain in full, completed from reference TRBV28 and TRBJ2-7, reads DVKVTQSSRYLVKRTGEKVFLECVQDMDHENMFWYRQDPGLGLRLIYFSYDVKMKEKGDIPEGYSVSREKKERFSLILESASTNQTSMYLCASSYSGPRHYEQYFGPGTRLTVT.